This passage covers 8 T cell receptor beta chains from one sample sequenced in a study of blood T cell repertoires in COVID-19. Clones were sequenced by immunoSEQ multiplex PCR, and TCRdb holds only the in-frame ones, with some missing. The sample lists 200,000 to 250,000 clones, around three quarters occurring once. The sample consisted of peripheral blood. These receptors were taken from a woman in her seventies with acute or convalescent COVID-19.

The rearrangement links TRBV5-1 to TRBJ2-3, with 12 bases identical to TRBD2. CDR3 length equals 18 residues. The germline V gene has CDR1 SGHRS and CDR2 YFSETQ. V dropped 5 bases and J dropped 0; count of bases not matched to a gene: 10. CDR3 sequence: CASRKGLAGRASTDTQYF. CDR3 nucleotides: TGCGCCAGCAGGAAGGGACTAGCGGGTCGTGCTAGCACAGATACGCAGTATTTT. The full variable domain, its missing parts supplied by reference TRBV5-1 and TRBJ2-3, is KAGVTQTPRYLIKTRGQQVTLSCSPISGHRSVSWYQQTPGQGLQFLFEYFSETQRNKGNFPGRFSGRQFSNSRSEMNVSTLELGDSALYLCASRKGLAGRASTDTQYFGPGTRLTVL.

The chain joins TRBV4-2 to TRBJ2-2; D is unclear. V was shortened by 2 bases and J by 1 base, with 5 bases between the two germline ends. The CDR3 loop spans 14 amino acids. Per germline, CDR1 LGHNA and CDR2 YNFKEQ. The chain's CDR3 is CASSQFQNTGELFF. The CDR3 nucleotides read TGTGCCAGCAGCCAATTTCAGAACACCGGGGAGCTGTTTTTT.

This clone was picked up one time. The rearrangement joins TRBV7-9 to TRBJ2-1; D might be TRBD2 (5 bases). Germline CDR1 and CDR2: SEHNR and FQNEAQ (reference sequence). Trimming stripped 4 bases from V and 3 bases from J, with 16 bases between. The CDR3 has 16 amino acids. The CDR3 DNA sequence: TGTGCCAGCAGCTGGTACCGGGATCTCGGCTACAATGAGCAGTTCTTC. Translating it yields CASSWYRDLGYNEQFF.

In this sample, this clone turned up once. The same CDR3 can be traced to other DNA sequences in this sample. The chain carries TRBV28 and TRBJ1-2; 7 bases align to TRBD1. V trimming: 5 bases; J trimming: 4 bases; junction bases outside the gene matches: 4. Germline lookup yields CDR1 MDHEN and CDR2 SYDVKM. The CDR3 loop spans 13 amino acids. The DNA for the CDR3 is TGTGCCAGCAGTCCGACAGGGACCTATGGCTACACCTTC. This codes for CASSPTGTYGYTF.

This clone was seen a few times. The chain recombines TRBV28 with TRBJ2-3; possibly TRBD1 for D (6 bases). V dropped 5 bases and J dropped 3 bases, with 15 bases sitting between them. CDR3 size: 15 residues. Per the germline V gene, CDR1 is MDHEN and CDR2 is SYDVKM. CDR3 DNA sequence: TGTGCCAGCAGTGAGGGGGTCACCGGAACAGATACGCAGTATTTT. As protein: CASSEGVTGTDTQYF.

The rearrangement links TRBV4-1 to TRBJ2-5; 9 bases fit TRBD1. The trim removed 3 bases at V and 5 bases at J, leaving 4 bases unmatched. The CDR3 has 14 residues. In germline, CDR1 is MGHRA, CDR2 YSYEKL. The CDR3 DNA sequence: TGCGCCAGCAGCCATAGGGACAGGGCTGAGACCCAGTACTTC. Its translation: CASSHRDRAETQYF.

This chain connects TRBV30 to TRBJ1-6, with a possible D match to TRBD1 (5 bases). The CDR3 contains 17 residues. Per germline, CDR1 GTSNPN and CDR2 SVGIG (reference sequence). V gave up 1 base and J gave up 0 bases, with 13 bases separating them. The chain's CDR3 is CAWSAKDRSSYNSPLHF. The CDR3 DNA is TGTGCCTGGAGTGCGAAAGACAGAAGCTCCTATAATTCACCCCTCCACTTT.

The chain couples TRBV7-9 to TRBJ2-5; tentatively, D is TRBD1 (5 bases). This CDR3 is built from 14 residues. The V end was cut by 4 bases, the J end by 2 bases, with 11 bases between. The germline V gene encodes CDR1 SEHNR and CDR2 FQNEAQ (reference sequence). This CDR3 reads CASSSTVAQETQYF. DNA of the CDR3: TGTGCCAGCAGCTCGACAGTCGCTCAAGAGACCCAGTACTTC. The variable domain in full, completed from reference TRBV7-9 and TRBJ2-5, reads DTGVSQNPRHKITKRGQNVTFRCDPISEHNRLYWYRQTLGQGPEFLTYFQNEAQLEKSRLLSDRFSAERPKGSFSTLEIQRTEQGDSAMYLCASSSTVAQETQYFGPGTRLLVL.